The 19 T cell receptor beta chains presented below share a single source sample, sequenced in a study of radiation and T cells in renal cell carcinoma. Using immunoSEQ multiplex PCR, the repertoire was profiled, and TCRdb retains in-frame clones only, with some absent. Among 150,000 or so clones listed, roughly 84% were seen once. Time point defined: baseline pretreatment blood. Treatment described: 15 Gy SBRT to primary tumor, nephrectomy 4 weeks later. The input for sequencing was blood, taken from a patient whose treatment included radiotherapy and nephrectomy. All receptors derive from a woman in her 50s with renal cell carcinoma.

This rearrangement joins TRBV4-3 to TRBJ2-5; 11 nucleotides align to TRBD2. This CDR3 is built from 17 residues. V was clipped by 0 bases and J by 4 bases; unmatched bases: 7. The V gene's germline CDR1 is LGHNA and CDR2 YSLEER. As DNA, the CDR3 is TGCGCCAGCAGCCAAGACCCCATTACTAGCGGGGGAGAGACCCAGTACTTC. Its protein is CASSQDPITSGGETQYF.

J is TRBJ1-2 and V is TRBV2, with 9 bases lining up with TRBD1. In germline, CDR1 is SNHLY, CDR2 FYNNEI. CDR3 size: 14 residues. V trimming: 6 bases; J trimming: 8 bases; junction bases outside the gene matches: 10. CDR3 in amino acids: CASRDPGTGLGYTF. The CDR3 DNA follows: TGTGCCAGCAGAGACCCCGGGACAGGGCTAGGCTACACCTTC.

This chain uses TRBV7-3 with TRBJ2-2; no reliable D call. The CDR3 has 16 amino acids. Per the germline V gene, CDR1 is SGHTA and CDR2 is FQGTGA. V dropped 7 bases and J dropped 4 bases, with 19 bases sitting between them. The CDR3 region has the DNA TGTGCCAGCACCCTTACGGTTGACGCTTCCACCGGGGAGCTGTTTTTT. Amino acids: CASTLTVDASTGELFF.

The chain couples TRBV7-9 to TRBJ1-2; possibly TRBD1 for D (5 bases). CDR3 length equals 15 residues. V lost 5 bases and J 2 bases, leaving 15 bases between the germline ends. Germline V gene lookup returns CDR1 SEHNR and CDR2 FQNEAQ (reference sequence). The CDR3 DNA follows: TGTGCCAGCAGCCCAAGATGGGACGGGAACTATGGCTACACCTTC. Its protein is CASSPRWDGNYGYTF.

The J gene is TRBJ2-1, the V gene TRBV6-5, with D perhaps being TRBD1 or TRBD2 (5 bases each). The CDR3 has 15 residues. Germline assignment: CDR1 MNHEY and CDR2 SVGAGI. The V end lost 2 bases, the J end lost 5 bases, and 13 bases lay between the germline ends. As DNA, the CDR3 is TGTGCCAGCAGTTACATGGGGGTCAGCAACAATGAGCAGTTCTTC. Translating it yields CASSYMGVSNNEQFF.

This chain connects TRBV5-4 to TRBJ2-1; 8 nucleotides line up with TRBD1. V lost 1 base to trimming and J lost 6 bases; unmatched junction nucleotides: 9. This CDR3 is built from 16 residues. The germline V gene encodes CDR1 SGHNT and CDR2 YYREEE (reference sequence). CDR3 nucleotides: TGTGCCAGCAGCTTGCGCTCAGGGGGCTTTGGCAATGAGCAGTTCTTC. Its translation is CASSLRSGGFGNEQFF.

The chain recombines TRBV6-5 with TRBJ1-4; D is uncertain. From germline, CDR1 is MNHEY and CDR2 SVGAGI. Trimming shortened V by 7 bases and J by 3 bases, and 12 bases separated the two germline ends. This CDR3 region has 14 residues. CDR3 protein: CASNDPGSNEKLFF. In DNA form, the CDR3 reads TGTGCCAGCAATGACCCGGGCTCTAATGAAAAACTGTTTTTT.

This chain uses TRBV6-6 with TRBJ2-1, with D tentatively TRBD1 (5 bases). This CDR3 is built from 12 residues. Germline-derived CDR1 and CDR2 are MNHNY and SVGAGI (reference sequence). The V end lost 5 bases, the J end lost 5 bases, and 7 bases lay between the germline ends. The DNA for the CDR3 is TGTGCCAGCAGTGACAGAAACAATGAGCAGTTCTTC. Its translation is CASSDRNNEQFF.

V usage is TRBV12-5 and J usage is TRBJ1-1; weak D call: TRBD1 (5 bases). Germline lookup yields CDR1 LGHNT and CDR2 FRNRAP. The V gene lost 7 bases and the J gene lost 6 bases, with 30 bases spanning the gap. CDR3 length equals 18 residues. Here the CDR3 reads CASVTSDTGWDAGAEAFF. CDR3 DNA sequence: TGTGCTAGTGTTACCTCAGACACGGGGTGGGATGCGGGGGCTGAAGCTTTCTTT.

There are a few counts of this clone. The chain joins TRBV19 to TRBJ2-1; 9 nucleotides match TRBD2. CDR1 and CDR2 (germline): LNHDA, SQIVND (reference sequence). With 3 bases clipped from V and 4 bases from J, the junction kept 7 bases outside the gene matches. The length of the CDR3 is 16 residues. CDR3 loop: CASSMSGLAGYNEQFF. The CDR3 bases are TGTGCCAGTAGTATGAGTGGGCTAGCGGGGTACAATGAGCAGTTCTTC.

The chain carries TRBV30 and TRBJ1-4; D perhaps matches TRBD1 (5 bases). Germline V lookup: CDR1 GTSNPN, CDR2 SVGIG (reference sequence). The CDR3 length is 16 residues. The V gene lost 2 bases and the J gene lost 5 bases, with 18 bases spanning the gap. The CDR3 region has the DNA TGTGCCTGGAGTAGCCACCGGAGGGGATCAAATGAAAAACTGTTTTTT. It is translated as CAWSSHRRGSNEKLFF. The complete variable domain, with remaining parts taken from reference TRBV30 and TRBJ1-4, reads SQTIHQWPATLVQPVGSPLSLECTVEGTSNPNLYWYRQAAGRGLQLLFYSVGIGQISSEVPQNLSASRPQDRQFILSSKKLLLSDSGFYLCAWSSHRRGSNEKLFFGSGTQLSVL.

The J gene is TRBJ2-4, the V gene TRBV9; TRBD1 matches 7 bases. The CDR3 totals 19 residues. Germline assignment: CDR1 SGDLS and CDR2 YYNGEE. V was pared by 4 bases and J by 0 bases, with 16 bases of the junction left unmatched. CDR3 region: CASSTPGQSVILAKNIQYF. The CDR3 DNA follows: TGTGCCAGCAGCACCCCGGGACAGTCGGTCATACTAGCCAAAAACATTCAGTACTTC.

J is TRBJ2-6 and V is TRBV4-1; D remains unclear. This CDR3 region has 18 residues. V was shortened by 0 bases and J by 0 bases, with 12 bases between the two germline ends. CDR1 MGHRA and CDR2 YSYEKL come from the germline V gene. CDR3: CASSQDLEASSGANVLTF. Written as DNA, the CDR3 is TGCGCCAGCAGCCAAGATCTTGAGGCAAGCTCTGGGGCCAACGTCCTGACTTTC.

The chain employs TRBV29-1 and TRBJ2-7; a weak D match, TRBD2 (5 bases). This CDR3 is 11 amino acids long. Germline V gene lookup returns CDR1 SQVTM and CDR2 ANQGSEA. The germline V and J ends were trimmed by 6 bases and 3 bases, with 9 bases remaining between them. CDR3 nucleotide sequence: TGCAGCGTAGGAGAGGGCTACGAGCAGTACTTC. It encodes CSVGEGYEQYF.

This clone showed up just once. The genes are TRBV6-5 and TRBJ1-5; no clear D. Per the germline V gene, CDR1 is MNHEY and CDR2 is SVGAGI. Trimming cost V 5 bases and J 10 bases, with 9 bases left between them. This CDR3 is 11 amino acids long. The chain's CDR3 is CASSDGPPQHF. DNA of the CDR3: TGTGCCAGCAGTGACGGTCCTCCCCAGCATTTT.

Of note for this clone: The sample holds other DNA sequences that translate to the same CDR3. This chain uses TRBV7-3 with TRBJ1-1, with no clear D. V gave up 2 bases and J gave up 5 bases, with 9 bases separating them. Germline V lookup: CDR1 SGHTA, CDR2 FQGTGA. There are 13 residues in the CDR3. The CDR3 protein is CASSLGLGTEAFF. The CDR3 DNA reads as TGTGCCAGCAGCTTAGGATTGGGGACTGAAGCTTTCTTT.

The rearrangement joins TRBV4-3 to TRBJ2-7; 9 bases align to TRBD2. CDR3 length equals 18 residues. The V and J ends lost 0 bases and 1 base, in that order; junction bases with no gene match: 10. Germline V gives CDR1 LGHNA, CDR2 YSLEER. CDR3 in amino acids: CASSQDYYRSGGSYEQYF. Here the CDR3 DNA reads TGCGCCAGCAGCCAAGATTACTACCGAAGCGGGGGGTCCTACGAGCAGTACTTC.

The chain recombines TRBV5-1 with TRBJ2-7; 8 nucleotides line up with TRBD1. V was clipped by 0 bases and J by 5 bases; unmatched bases: 4. The CDR3 has 14 amino acids. In germline, CDR1 is SGHRS, CDR2 YFSETQ. DNA of the CDR3: TGCGCCAGCAGCTTGGCCAGGGGGCTGAACGAGCAGTACTTC. Translating gives CASSLARGLNEQYF.

The chain couples TRBV25-1 to TRBJ2-6; no clear D. With 6 bases removed from V and 0 bases from J, the gap between germline ends came to 3 bases. This CDR3 is built from 13 residues. CDR1 MGHDK and CDR2 SYGVNS come from the germline V gene. CDR3 loop: CASRGSGANVLTF. The CDR3 DNA reads TGTGCCAGCAGAGGCTCTGGGGCCAACGTCCTGACTTTC.